This TCR beta chain was observed in a study of cytomegalovirus exposure and HLA in healthy donors. Study observations and caveats: Follow-up analysis found HLA locus-dependent TCR association rates, highest for DRB1 and lowest for HLA-C. Associated with cytomegalovirus, according to the listing, were 150 to 200 TCR beta chains.

CDR3 length equals 17 residues. Germline CDR1 is SNHLY and CDR2 is FYNNEI. Trimming cost V 6 bases and J 2 bases; bases outside gene matches: 13. The PCR was carried out with 60 Vbeta primers and 13 Jbeta primers. The protocol was immunoSEQ multiplex PCR, while the TCRdb copy is restricted to in-frame clones and leaves out a portion. The top ten clones hold 1.2% of a sample with approximately 91,000 clones, roughly 76% of them seen once. About this clone itself: Its specificity is unknown.

The sequence was obtained from a female donor in good health and CMV-seronegative. The sample was PBMCs. V is TRBV2 and J is TRBJ2-1; TRBD2 aligns across 7 bases. The CDR3: CASSRSGGGGPYNEQFF. For the CDR3, the DNA is TGTGCCAGCAGCAGATCGGGTGGGGGAGGGCCCTACAATGAGCAGTTCTTC.